This TCR beta chain was identified during a study of cytomegalovirus exposure and HLA in healthy donors. Overall study: Clustering assigned around 77% of the roughly 430 genotyped donors to the Caucasian-associated ancestry cluster. Study observations and caveats: Listed as cytomegalovirus-associated were 170 or so TCR beta chains. An analysis done earlier found most TCR beta V segments productive about 87% or about 30% of the time.

Concerning this clone: What it recognizes is unknown.

13 Jbeta primers and 60 Vbeta primers were used for the PCR. Measured with immunoSEQ multiplex PCR; TCRdb has only the in-frame clones, and not every one. The repertoire includes 150,000 to 200,000 clones, 81% of them detected once, and 1.5% to 2% sits in the top ten. Sequencing input: PBMCs. This TCR was recovered from a young man in good health and CMV-seronegative.

In DNA form, the CDR3 reads TGTGCCAGCAGCTTGGGACTACACACAGATACGCAGTATTTT. This sequence encodes CASSLGLHTDTQYF. V usage is TRBV5-4 and J usage is TRBJ2-3, with a possible D match to TRBD2 (5 bases). Germline CDR1 SGHNT, CDR2 YYREEE (reference sequence). CDR3 length: 14 amino acids. Deletions cut 0 bases from V and 2 bases from J, with 7 bases between.